The 28 T cell receptor beta chains below were found in one sample sequenced in a study of T cell responses to AZD1222 COVID-19 vaccine. Method: immunoSEQ multiplex PCR; TCRdb's copy keeps in-frame clones and lacks some. Among some 63,000 clones listed, roughly 84% were seen once. Material: peripheral blood, obtained on day 0 of AZD1222 vaccination. All receptors come from an adult in good health.

In DNA, the CDR3 is TGCGCCAGCAGCTTGGGGTTGGACACTGAAGCTTTCTTT. It yields the protein CASSLGLDTEAFF. The V and J genes are TRBV5-1 and TRBJ1-1; D is uncertain. Germline V lookup: CDR1 SGHRS, CDR2 YFSETQ. Trimming cost V 0 bases and J 3 bases, with 6 bases left between them. CDR3 length: 13 amino acids.

A few counts support this clone. The chain couples TRBV2 to TRBJ1-2; 10 bases are a match to TRBD1. CDR1 is SNHLY, CDR2 FYNNEI, per germline. This CDR3 has 17 residues. The trim removed 1 base at V and 8 bases at J, leaving 13 bases unmatched. CDR3 residues: CASSEVTGQGVSEGYTF. CDR3 nucleotides: TGTGCCAGCAGTGAAGTGACAGGACAGGGGGTATCAGAGGGCTACACCTTC. Looking up the rest from reference TRBV2 and TRBJ1-2 gives the full variable domain: EPEVTQTPSHQVTQMGQEVILRCVPISNHLYFYWYRQILGQKVEFLVSFYNNEISEKSEIFDDQFSVERPDGSNFTLKIRSTKLEDSAMYFCASSEVTGQGVSEGYTFGSGTRLTVV.

The gene calls are TRBV7-9 and TRBJ2-2; TRBD2 agrees at 11 bases. Germline values: CDR1 SEHNR, CDR2 FQNEAQ (reference sequence). The V segment lost 3 bases and the J segment 8 bases; nucleotides outside the gene matches: 11. The CDR3 consists of 17 residues. The CDR3 region has the DNA TGTGCCAGCAGCTTGCCTGGGACTAGCGGACCCGAGGGGGAGCTGTTTTTT. Translated: CASSLPGTSGPEGELFF. Together with reference TRBV7-9 and TRBJ2-2, the CDR3 gives the full variable domain: DTGVSQNPRHKITKRGQNVTFRCDPISEHNRLYWYRQTLGQGPEFLTYFQNEAQLEKSRLLSDRFSAERPKGSFSTLEIQRTEQGDSAMYLCASSLPGTSGPEGELFFGEGSRLTVL.

V usage is TRBV6-2 or TRBV6-3 and J usage is TRBJ2-7; D uncertain. The germline V gene has CDR1 MNHEY and CDR2 SVGEGT. Trimming left V 2 bases short and J 3 bases short, with 5 bases between. The CDR3 length is 12 residues. CDR3 residues: CASSYRNYEQYF. In DNA, the CDR3 is TGTGCCAGCAGTTACAGGAACTACGAGCAGTACTTC.

The chain uses TRBV7-8 and TRBJ1-2; D remains unclear. The CDR3 length is 13 residues. Germline V gives CDR1 SGHVS, CDR2 FQNEAQ. The V and J ends lost 5 bases and 0 bases respectively, with 7 bases between them. In nucleotides, the CDR3 is TGTGCCAGCAGCCCCGACCCTAACTATGGCTACACCTTC. It specifies CASSPDPNYGYTF. The complete variable domain, with remaining parts taken from reference TRBV7-8 and TRBJ1-2, reads GAGVSQSPRYKVAKRGQDVALRCDPISGHVSLFWYQQALGQGPEFLTYFQNEAQLDKSGLPSDRFFAERPEGSVSTLKIQRTQQEDSAVYLCASSPDPNYGYTFGSGTRLTVV.

The rearrangement uses TRBV18 and TRBJ1-4; possibly TRBD1 for D (6 bases). The germline V and J ends were trimmed by 1 base and 7 bases, with 25 bases remaining between them. CDR1 KGHSH and CDR2 LQKENI come from the germline V gene. The CDR3 covers 19 residues. The CDR3 protein is CASSPRSRDNQGSGEKLFF. CDR3 coding DNA: TGTGCCAGCTCACCACGATCCCGGGACAATCAAGGTTCCGGTGAAAAACTGTTTTTT.

This clone was detected only a few times. The chain couples TRBV10-3 to TRBJ2-3, with 16 bases identical to TRBD2. The trim removed 10 bases at V and 1 base at J, leaving 11 bases unmatched. Germline assignment: CDR1 ENHRY and CDR2 SYGVKD. CDR3 length: 18 amino acids. The CDR3 loop reads CATGTSGRAALGTDTQYF. The CDR3 DNA is TGTGCCACGGGGACTAGCGGGAGGGCCGCCCTTGGCACAGATACGCAGTATTTT.

This chain uses TRBV3-1 (or the pseudogene TRBV3-2) with TRBJ2-7, with TRBD1 matching 9 bases. Germline trimming cut 4 bases from V and 7 bases from J; bases unmatched to any gene: 17. CDR1 and CDR2 from the germline V gene are LGHDT and YNNKEL (reference sequence). The CDR3 totals 17 residues. CDR3 sequence (DNA): TGTGCCAGCAGCCCTTGGGTTGCACAGGGGGCGTCTGGAGAGCAGTACTTC. Translated: CASSPWVAQGASGEQYF.

The genes are TRBV13 and TRBJ2-1; a weak D match, TRBD2 (6 bases). The germline V and J ends were trimmed by 5 bases and 4 bases, with 15 bases remaining between them. There are 15 residues in the CDR3. CDR1 and CDR2 from the germline V gene are PRHDT and FYEKMQ (reference sequence). CDR3 protein: CASSPREPVYNEQFF. The CDR3 nucleotides read TGTGCCAGCAGCCCCCGGGAGCCCGTGTACAATGAGCAGTTCTTC.

This sequence joins TRBV7-3 and TRBJ1-1; D not resolved. The length of the CDR3 is 14 residues. V shed 6 bases and J shed 3 bases, with 14 bases lying between them. Germline V CDR1 and CDR2: SGHTA, FQGTGA. As DNA, the CDR3 is TGTGCCAGCAGGATCCGGGCCTGGGACACTGAAGCTTTCTTT. Its protein is CASRIRAWDTEAFF.

This chain uses TRBV19 with TRBJ2-1; maybe TRBD2 (8 bases). V was trimmed by 5 bases and J by 8 bases, leaving 19 bases between them. The germline V gene has CDR1 LNHDA and CDR2 SQIVND (reference sequence). This CDR3 contains 15 residues. CDR3: CASSPREGAGYEQFF. For the CDR3, the DNA is TGTGCCAGTAGTCCCCGGGAGGGGGCCGGGTATGAGCAGTTCTTC.

The J gene is TRBJ2-1, the V gene TRBV3-1 (or the pseudogene TRBV3-2), with TRBD2 matching over 11 bases. CDR3 length equals 17 residues. Germline assignment: CDR1 LGHDT and CDR2 YNNKEL (reference sequence). V lost 0 bases, J lost 0 bases, and 1 base stayed unmatched. CDR3 loop: CASSQDLAGGSYNEQFF. The CDR3 DNA reads TGTGCCAGCAGCCAAGACCTAGCGGGAGGCTCCTACAATGAGCAGTTCTTC.

The V gene is TRBV4-2, the J gene TRBJ2-1; TRBD2 aligns across 12 bases. The CDR3 is made up of 16 amino acids. Germline CDR1 LGHNA, CDR2 YNFKEQ. J lost 8 bases, V lost 1 base, and 6 bases had no gene match. The CDR3 sequence: CASSQGLAGALDEQFF. CDR3 nucleotides: TGTGCCAGCAGCCAAGGACTAGCGGGAGCGTTGGATGAGCAGTTCTTC.

The chain has TRBV4-3 and TRBJ2-3; TRBD2 matches 8 bases. Germline-derived CDR1 and CDR2 are LGHNA and YSLEER. The junction had 6 bases not matched to a gene; V was cut back by 0 bases and J by 1 base. This CDR3 is built from 17 residues. In nucleotides, the CDR3 is TGCGCCAGCAGCCAAGAGCCTAGCGGGCCCCGCACAGATACGCAGTATTTT. It yields the protein CASSQEPSGPRTDTQYF.

This clone was recorded once. The chain couples TRBV5-1 to TRBJ1-2, with 7 bases lining up with TRBD1. This CDR3 is built from 14 residues. Looked up from germline, CDR1 is SGHRS and CDR2 is YFSETQ. Unmatched junction bases numbered 1, after V lost 0 bases and J lost 2 bases. CDR3 nucleotide sequence: TGCGCCAGCAGCTTGGAGGGACAGAACTATGGCTACACCTTC. Amino acids: CASSLEGQNYGYTF.

This sequence joins TRBV27 and TRBJ2-7; no clear D gene. This CDR3 has 11 residues. Germline CDR1 is MNHEY and CDR2 is SMNVEV (reference sequence). Trimming took 5 bases from V and 0 from J, leaving 2 bases between them. The DNA of the CDR3 is TGTGCCAGCAGTCCCTCCTACGAGCAGTACTTC. It encodes CASSPSYEQYF.

J is TRBJ1-1 and V is TRBV6-6, with TRBD1 identical over 9 bases. Trimming took 8 bases from V and 2 from J; bases not matched to a gene: 3. CDR1 and CDR2 (germline): MNHNY, SVGAGI (reference sequence). This CDR3 comprises 13 residues. CDR3 sequence: CASGTGINTEAFF. CDR3 DNA: TGTGCCAGCGGGACAGGGATAAACACTGAAGCTTTCTTT.

As DNA, the CDR3 is TGTGCCAGCAGCGCCGGGACAGCCTCTGGAAACACCATATATTTT. This codes for CASSAGTASGNTIYF. The chain carries TRBV7-6 and TRBJ1-3, with TRBD1 matching 7 bases. The V and J ends lost 5 bases and 0 bases, in that order; junction bases with no gene match: 4. The germline CDR1 and CDR2 sequences are SGHVS and FNYEAQ. The length of the CDR3 is 15 residues.

This clone was detected a few times. Other DNA variants within this sample encode the same CDR3. The chain uses TRBV12-3 or TRBV12-4 and TRBJ1-2; no clear D. V gave up 4 bases and J gave up 4 bases, with 10 bases separating them. CDR3 length equals 13 residues. The DNA of the CDR3 is TGTGCCAGCAGTTCAAGGACGGTCTATGGCTACACCTTC. Amino acid sequence: CASSSRTVYGYTF.

The gene calls are TRBV5-1 and TRBJ1-1; 7 bases are a match to TRBD1. V was pared by 2 bases and J by 4 bases, with 2 bases of the junction left unmatched. The CDR3 consists of 13 residues. The germline V gene has CDR1 SGHRS and CDR2 YFSETQ. CDR3 sequence: CASSFDRVTEAFF. CDR3 nucleotide sequence: TGCGCCAGCAGCTTTGACAGGGTCACTGAAGCTTTCTTT.

V gene TRBV28 combines with J gene TRBJ2-3; D gene uncertain. V was clipped by 5 bases and J by 3 bases, with 6 bases between them. Germline loops: CDR1 MDHEN, CDR2 SYDVKM. This CDR3 region has 12 residues. CDR3 DNA sequence: TGTGCCAGCAGTAGGGTTACAGATACGCAGTATTTT. Encoded protein: CASSRVTDTQYF.

The chain has TRBV27 and TRBJ1-5; 12 positions agree with TRBD1. In germline, CDR1 is MNHEY, CDR2 SMNVEV (reference sequence). Germline trimming cut 2 bases from V and 7 bases from J; bases unmatched to any gene: 6. This CDR3 is 16 amino acids long. This CDR3 reads CASSLTGTGGWQPQHF. Here the CDR3 DNA reads TGTGCCAGCAGTTTAACGGGGACAGGGGGCTGGCAGCCCCAGCATTTT.

This sequence joins TRBV5-8 and TRBJ2-1; either TRBD1 or TRBD2 may supply D (7 bases each). The germline V and J ends were trimmed by 4 bases and 3 bases, with 23 bases remaining between them. Germline assignment: CDR1 SGHTS and CDR2 YDEGEE. The CDR3 is 18 residues long. CDR3 region: CASSHSWGGDSYYNEQFF. In DNA form, the CDR3 reads TGTGCCAGCAGCCATTCCTGGGGGGGGGACAGTTACTACAATGAGCAGTTCTTC.

The rearrangement links TRBV11-2 to TRBJ1-1; D not certain. Trimming took off 1 base at V and 6 bases at J, with 12 bases between the two ends. The CDR3 covers 14 residues. CDR1 and CDR2 from the germline V gene are SGHAT and FQNNGV. The CDR3 sequence is CASSLGMSDSEAFF. The DNA for the CDR3 is TGTGCCAGCAGCTTAGGAATGTCTGACTCTGAAGCTTTCTTT.

The chain combines TRBV3-1 (or the pseudogene TRBV3-2) with TRBJ2-5; D gene uncertain. The CDR3 runs to 12 residues. In germline, CDR1 is LGHDT, CDR2 YNNKEL (reference sequence). Trimming took 4 bases from V and 5 from J, leaving 8 bases between them. CDR3 protein: CASSRVPETQYF. CDR3 DNA sequence: TGTGCCAGCAGCCGGGTCCCGGAGACCCAGTACTTC.

The J gene is TRBJ1-1, the V gene TRBV12-2; whether TRBD1, the table's D call, matches the DNA was not checked. TRBV12-2 is shown as a pseudogene. CDR3 length: 14 amino acids. The CDR3, as DNA: TGTGCAAGTCGCTTGGGACAAGTAAACACTGAAGCTTTCTTT. It specifies CASRLGQVNTEAFF.

The chain joins TRBV7-2 to TRBJ2-5; 11 nucleotides match TRBD2. Germline lookup yields CDR1 SGHTA and CDR2 FQGNSA. This CDR3 has 16 residues. V trimming: 1 base; J trimming: 4 bases; junction bases outside the gene matches: 5. CDR3 region: CASSLDPLAGAETQYF. The CDR3, as DNA: TGTGCCAGCAGCTTAGACCCACTAGCGGGAGCAGAGACCCAGTACTTC.

The V call is TRBV19, the J call TRBJ1-2; D possibly corresponds to TRBD1 (5 bases). Trimming took 3 bases from V and 1 from J, leaving 12 bases between them. CDR1 and CDR2 from the germline V gene are LNHDA and SQIVND (reference sequence). This CDR3 is 15 amino acids long. The CDR3 sequence: CASSILGRDNYGYTF. The DNA for the CDR3 is TGTGCCAGTAGTATCCTGGGCAGGGATAACTATGGCTACACCTTC.